Below, one TCR beta chain is given with its context. Its antigen is as yet unknown. This entry belongs to a study of shared clonotypes between healthy human individuals. Study in general: A donor's plate count was three for CD4 naive and three for CD4 memory; CD8 naive had two and CD8 memory one. The study's findings and limits: Between a handful of donors, naive CD4 clonotypes were shared at a level of about 5%.

Method: immunoSEQ multiplex PCR; TCRdb's copy keeps in-frame clones and lacks some. The repertoire holds about 2.1 million clones, with around 93% as singletons. The length of the CDR3 is 15 residues. V dropped 4 bases and J dropped 3 bases, with 15 bases sitting between them. Germline V gene data show CDR1 as MGHRA and CDR2 as YSYEKL. It was CD45RO-negative cells, positively selected for CCR7, that made up naive CD8 cells, with terminally differentiated effector memory CD45RA+ cells excluded. Every one of the donors was a Caucasian adult that lived in Nashville, Tennessee. V is TRBV4-1 and J is TRBJ1-1; a possible D gene is TRBD1 (6 bases). This receptor was taken from a young man in good health. Some clones in this sample may be carry-over from other donors' samples. The sample consisted of naive CD8+ T cells from PBMCs. In nucleotides, the CDR3 is TGCGCCAGCAGCCCAATAACAGGGTCGGACACTGAAGCTTTCTTT. This gives the protein CASSPITGSDTEAFF.